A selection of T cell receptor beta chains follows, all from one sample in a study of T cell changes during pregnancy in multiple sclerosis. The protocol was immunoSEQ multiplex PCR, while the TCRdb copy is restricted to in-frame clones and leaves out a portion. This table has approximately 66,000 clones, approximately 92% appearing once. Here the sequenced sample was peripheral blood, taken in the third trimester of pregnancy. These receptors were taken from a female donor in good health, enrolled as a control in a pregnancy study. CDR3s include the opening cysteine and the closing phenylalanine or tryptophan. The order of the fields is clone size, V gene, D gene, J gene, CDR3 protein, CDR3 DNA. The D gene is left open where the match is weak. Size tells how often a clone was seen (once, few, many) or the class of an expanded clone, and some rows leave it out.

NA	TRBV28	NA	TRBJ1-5	CASGTGPSLSNQPQHF	TGTGCCAGCGGAACAGGGCCCTCGCTTAGCAATCAGCCCCAGCATTTT
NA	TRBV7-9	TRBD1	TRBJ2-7	CASSRGQGAGEQYF	TGTGCCAGCTCCCGGGGACAGGGGGCGGGCGAGCAGTACTTC
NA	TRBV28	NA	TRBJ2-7	CASSLRWPYEQYF	TGTGCCAGCAGTTTACGCTGGCCCTACGAGCAGTACTTC
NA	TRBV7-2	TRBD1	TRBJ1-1	CASSFQGVNTEAFF	TGTGCCAGCAGCTTTCAGGGGGTGAACACTGAAGCTTTCTTT
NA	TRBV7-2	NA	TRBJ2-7	CASSLMGSSMGSYEQYF	TGTGCCAGCAGCTTAATGGGGAGCTCCATGGGCTCCTACGAGCAGTACTTC
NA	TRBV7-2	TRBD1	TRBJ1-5	CASSWTGWGQPQHF	TGTGCCAGCAGCTGGACAGGGTGGGGTCAGCCCCAGCATTTT
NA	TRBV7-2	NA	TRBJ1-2	CASSLAIGEVGYTF	TGTGCCAGCAGCTTAGCGATCGGGGAAGTGGGCTACACCTTC
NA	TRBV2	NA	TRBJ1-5	CASRNRDGSNQPQHF	TGTGCCAGCAGGAACAGGGATGGGAGCAATCAGCCCCAGCATTTT
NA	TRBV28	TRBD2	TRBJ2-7	CASSPVGLAVNSYEQYF	TGTGCCAGCAGCCCTGTGGGACTAGCGGTGAATTCCTACGAGCAGTACTTC
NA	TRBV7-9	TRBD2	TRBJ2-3	CASSRTSASTDTQYF	TGTGCCAGCAGCCGGACTAGCGCAAGCACAGATACGCAGTATTTT
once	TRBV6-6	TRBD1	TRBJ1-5	CASSTQGTLSNQPQHF	TGTGCCAGCAGCACACAGGGGACACTAAGCAATCAGCCCCAGCATTTT
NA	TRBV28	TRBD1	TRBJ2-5	CASRDPPGTDQETQYF	TGTGCCAGCAGGGACCCACCGGGGACAGATCAAGAGACCCAGTACTTC
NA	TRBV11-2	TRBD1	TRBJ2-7	CASSLDWGTAINYEQYF	TGTGCCAGCAGCTTAGATTGGGGGACAGCCATCAACTACGAGCAGTACTTC
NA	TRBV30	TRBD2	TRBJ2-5	CAWTSGIRGTQYF	TGTGCCTGGACTAGCGGGATCCGAGGGACCCAGTACTTC
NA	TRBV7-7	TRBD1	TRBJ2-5	CASSRQGVGKETQYF	TGTGCTAGCAGTCGACAGGGAGTGGGGAAAGAGACCCAGTACTTC
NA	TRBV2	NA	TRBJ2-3	CASSELAGADTQYF	TGTGCCAGCAGTGAGCTGGCGGGTGCAGATACGCAGTATTTT
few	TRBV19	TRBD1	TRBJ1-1	CASHPPTGLYAEAFF	TGTGCCAGCCACCCTCCGACAGGGTTGTACGCTGAAGCTTTCTTT
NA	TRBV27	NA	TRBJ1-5	CASSLSRVDQPQHF	TGTGCCAGCAGTTTATCCAGGGTAGATCAGCCCCAGCATTTT
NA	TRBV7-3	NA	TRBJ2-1	CASSLLGGGFDEQFF	TGTGCCAGCAGCTTATTGGGTGGGGGGTTCGATGAGCAGTTCTTC
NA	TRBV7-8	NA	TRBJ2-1	CASSLGTGGDEQFF	TGTGCCAGCAGCTTAGGCACGGGGGGCGATGAGCAGTTCTTC
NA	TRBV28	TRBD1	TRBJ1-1	CASSLDREAFF	TGTGCCAGCAGTTTGGACAGGGAAGCTTTCTTT
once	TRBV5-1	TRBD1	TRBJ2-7	CASSRRGQGDWVGSYEQYF	TGCGCCAGCAGCCGACGTGGACAGGGGGATTGGGTTGGTAGCTACGAGCAGTACTTC
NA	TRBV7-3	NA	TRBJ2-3	CASSFAGNTDTQYF	TGTGCCAGCAGCTTCGCAGGGAACACAGATACGCAGTATTTT
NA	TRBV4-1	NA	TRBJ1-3	CASSQVERGSGNTIYF	TGCGCCAGCAGCCAAGTGGAGAGAGGATCTGGAAACACCATATATTTT
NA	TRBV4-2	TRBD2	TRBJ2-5	CASSHLFLAGGHETQYF	TGTGCCAGCAGTCATCTTTTTCTAGCGGGGGGGCACGAGACCCAGTACTTC
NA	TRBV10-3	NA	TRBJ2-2	CAINAGSGPGELFF	TGTGCCATCAACGCAGGGTCGGGTCCGGGGGAGCTGTTTTTT
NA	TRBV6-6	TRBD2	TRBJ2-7	CASSYRLAGFYEQYF	TGTGCCAGCAGTTATCGACTAGCGGGATTCTACGAGCAGTACTTC
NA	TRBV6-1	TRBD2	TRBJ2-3	CASKIVSGGVDTQYF	TGTGCCAGCAAAATCGTGAGCGGGGGAGTGGATACGCAGTATTTT
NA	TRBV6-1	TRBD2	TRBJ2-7	CASKASGGYSYEQYF	TGTGCCAGCAAGGCTAGCGGGGGGTACTCCTACGAGCAGTACTTC
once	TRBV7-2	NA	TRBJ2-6	CASSLASGTGANVLTF	TGTGCCAGCAGCTTAGCGTCGGGTACTGGGGCCAACGTCCTGACTTTC
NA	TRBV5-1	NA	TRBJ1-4	CASSLQGTEKLFF	TGCGCCAGCAGCTTGCAGGGGACGGAAAAACTGTTTTTT
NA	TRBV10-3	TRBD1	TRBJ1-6	CAISESGQHNSPLHF	TGTGCCATCAGTGAGTCGGGACAGCATAATTCACCCCTCCACTTT
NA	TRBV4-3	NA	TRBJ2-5	CASSQRGGETQYF	TGCGCCAGCAGCCAAAGAGGGGGAGAGACCCAGTACTTC